This T cell receptor beta chain originates from a study of blood T cell repertoires in COVID-19. Study context: Nucleic acid was either cDNA or gDNA, and it came from T cells, B-cell-depleted T cells, or PBMCs.

Only in-frame clones appear in the TCRdb table, and some are missing; sequencing was by immunoSEQ multiplex PCR. The data show 130,000 or so clones, roughly 78% seen once. Looked up from germline, CDR1 is SEHNR and CDR2 is FQNEAQ (reference sequence). The ends lost 3 bases at V and 4 bases at J; junction bases unmatched: 5. This CDR3 is built from 14 residues. This clone was seen a few times. The clonotype originates from a man aged 55 to 70 with active or convalescent COVID-19. The gene calls are TRBV7-9 and TRBJ2-7; 8 nucleotides agree with TRBD2. The sequenced material came from peripheral blood. The DNA for the CDR3 is TGTGCCAGCAGCTTTACTAGCGGTTTATACGAGCAGTACTTC. Translating gives CASSFTSGLYEQYF.